The next 25 T cell receptor beta chains were all read from a single sample in a study of blood T cell repertoires in COVID-19. Profiling relied on immunoSEQ multiplex PCR, and the TCRdb table lists in-frame clones only, not all of them. The sample has 160,000 or so clones; approximately 80% are singletons. Sequences were obtained from PBMCs or T cells enriched from blood (not recorded which). These receptors were collected from a woman aged 45 to 65 who had recovered from COVID-19.

This clone was observed a single time. V and J are TRBV18 and TRBJ2-1; 14 bases are shared with TRBD2. The CDR3 has 15 amino acids. V lost 3 bases and J lost 8; bases outside the gene matches: 3. Looked up from germline, CDR1 is KGHSH and CDR2 is LQKENI. This chain's CDR3 is CASSPGLAGVYEQFF. CDR3 bases: TGTGCCAGCTCACCGGGACTAGCGGGGGTGTATGAGCAGTTCTTC.

This clone has a single count. The chain recombines TRBV19 with TRBJ2-2; maybe TRBD1 (5 bases). Germline CDR1 is LNHDA and CDR2 is SQIVND (reference sequence). The CDR3 length is 16 residues. The V gene lost 5 bases and the J gene lost 1 base, with 14 bases spanning the gap. CDR3 amino acids: CASSWSQVRNTGELFF. DNA of the CDR3: TGTGCCAGTAGTTGGTCACAGGTCAGGAACACCGGGGAGCTGTTTTTT.

V and J are TRBV6-5 and TRBJ2-1; 13 nucleotides agree with TRBD2. V trimming: 1 base; J trimming: 9 bases; junction bases outside the gene matches: 3. Per germline, CDR1 MNHEY and CDR2 SVGAGI. There are 15 residues in the CDR3. The CDR3 DNA reads as TGTGCCAGCAGTTACTGGACTAGCGGGAGTGGTGAGCAGTTCTTC. This gives the protein CASSYWTSGSGEQFF.

This chain links TRBV12-5 with TRBJ1-1, with unresolved D. Looked up from germline, CDR1 is LGHNT and CDR2 is FRNRAP. This CDR3 comprises 15 residues. Trimming cost V 4 bases and J 1 base, with 13 bases left between them. Here the CDR3 reads CASGSQLNRNTEAFF. Here the CDR3 DNA reads TGTGCTAGTGGTTCACAGTTAAATAGGAACACTGAAGCTTTCTTT.

About this clone itself: At one of its ends the junction is not consistent with the germline gene, which may arise from a read error. The sample holds other DNA sequences that translate to the same CDR3. The chain recombines TRBV28 with TRBJ2-7; TRBD1 might be the D (7 bases). The CDR3 length is 14 residues. Germline V lookup: CDR1 MDHEN, CDR2 SYDVKM. The DNA of the CDR3 is TGTGCCAGTAGTTCAGGGGGGACCCTCTACGAGCAGTACTTC. It specifies CASSSGGTLYEQYF.

The genes are TRBV2 and TRBJ1-1; the D gene is possibly TRBD1 (6 bases). V was clipped by 0 bases and J by 7 bases, with 12 bases between them. The length of the CDR3 is 14 residues. The germline V gene encodes CDR1 SNHLY and CDR2 FYNNEI. The DNA of the CDR3 is TGTGCCAGCAGTGAAGCTGGGGGGGCTAATGAAGCTTTCTTT. It encodes CASSEAGGANEAFF.

Points on this clone: At one of its ends the junction is not consistent with the germline gene, which may arise from a read error. The chain links TRBV6-1 to TRBJ1-1; D is undetermined. Germline CDR1 and CDR2: MNHNS and SASEGT. The CDR3 is 13 amino acids. The CDR3 is CASNENGNTEAFF. The CDR3 nucleotides are TGTGCCAGCAATGAAAACGGGAACACTGAAGCTTTCTTT.

The chain links TRBV4-3 to TRBJ2-7; 10 bases line up with TRBD2. After removal of 8 bases from V and 3 bases from J, the junction contained 7 bases not matched to a gene. The V gene's germline CDR1 is LGHNA and CDR2 YSLEER. The CDR3 runs 14 residues. As DNA, the CDR3 is TGCGCCAGCTCAAGGACTAGCGGAAGCTACGAGCAGTACTTC. This translates into CASSRTSGSYEQYF.

This clone has only a few counts. The chain has TRBV3-1 (or the pseudogene TRBV3-2) and TRBJ1-6; 9 bases line up with TRBD1. The V segment lost 3 bases and the J segment 7 bases; nucleotides outside the gene matches: 1. This CDR3 is 14 amino acids long. Germline V gene data show CDR1 as LGHDT and CDR2 as YNNKEL (reference sequence). CDR3 DNA sequence: TGTGCCAGCAGCCAGACAGGGGGAAATTCACCCCTCCACTTT. Translation: CASSQTGGNSPLHF.

V is TRBV19 and J is TRBJ1-1, with a possible D match to TRBD1 (5 bases). V lost 4 bases to trimming and J lost 4 bases, with 16 bases between them. The CDR3 is 15 residues long. From germline, CDR1 is LNHDA and CDR2 SQIVND (reference sequence). CDR3 nucleotides: TGTGCCAGTAGTAGGGGGGATAATGGGGCCACTGAAGCTTTCTTT. This encodes CASSRGDNGATEAFF.

This sequence joins TRBV9 and TRBJ2-5; D is possibly TRBD2 (6 bases). Germline CDR1 and CDR2: SGDLS and YYNGEE. V was clipped by 1 base and J by 1 base, with 14 bases between them. The CDR3 is made up of 16 amino acids. CDR3 amino acids: CASSVHWAGSQETQYF. DNA for the CDR3: TGTGCCAGCAGCGTACACTGGGCGGGGTCCCAAGAGACCCAGTACTTC.

The CDR3 reads CASSPGTSGYEQYF. As DNA, the CDR3 is TGTGCCAGCAGCCCCGGGACTAGCGGCTACGAGCAGTACTTC. The chain is built from TRBV5-4 and TRBJ2-7, with 11 bases fitting TRBD2. The CDR3 contains 14 residues. Trimming cost V 4 bases and J 3 bases; bases outside gene matches: 3. In germline, CDR1 is SGHNT, CDR2 YYREEE (reference sequence).

DNA of the CDR3: TGTGCCAGCAGGAGACAGGGGGCTAGCAATCAGCCCCAGCATTTT. Residues: CASRRQGASNQPQHF. J is TRBJ1-5 and V is TRBV28, with 10 bases matching TRBD1. The CDR3 is 15 residues long. V gave up 6 bases and J gave up 0 bases; unmatched junction bases: 2. Germline CDR1 reads MDHEN; CDR2 reads SYDVKM.

This rearrangement joins TRBV6-2 or TRBV6-3 to TRBJ1-4, with D unclear. Germline loops: CDR1 MNHEY, CDR2 SVGEGT. The CDR3 loop spans 19 amino acids. V lost 5 bases to trimming and J lost 0 bases, with 22 bases between them. The chain's CDR3 is CASSPQQRRKPTTNEKLFF. The CDR3 DNA reads TGTGCCAGCAGTCCCCAACAGCGGCGGAAACCGACAACTAATGAAAAACTGTTTTTT.

The chain employs TRBV5-1 and TRBJ1-6, with 9 positions matching TRBD1. Trimming cost V 4 bases and J 10 bases; bases outside gene matches: 6. This CDR3 is 14 amino acids long. In germline, CDR1 is SGHRS, CDR2 YFSETQ. CDR3 amino acids: CASSPGTGRSPLHF. The CDR3 DNA follows: TGCGCCAGCAGCCCCGGGACAGGGAGATCACCCCTCCACTTT.

The V call is TRBV7-2, the J call TRBJ2-2; 8 positions match TRBD2. The germline gives CDR1 SGHTA, CDR2 FQGNSA. The CDR3 loop spans 15 amino acids. Unmatched junction bases numbered 2, after V lost 0 bases and J lost 5 bases. CDR3 nucleotide sequence: TGTGCCAGCAGCTTAGCGGGACTAGGGACCGGGGAGCTGTTTTTT. The encoded protein is CASSLAGLGTGELFF.

The chain carries TRBV14 and TRBJ2-2; D perhaps matches TRBD2 (6 bases). V lost 5 bases and J lost 2, with 9 bases in between. This CDR3 has 14 residues. CDR1 and CDR2 (germline): SGHDN, FVKESK. CDR3 DNA sequence: TGTGCCAGCAGCGTAGCGGAAAACACCGGGGAGCTGTTTTTT. Encoded protein: CASSVAENTGELFF.

V usage is TRBV12-3 or TRBV12-4 and J usage is TRBJ1-2, with 8 nucleotides matching TRBD1. The J segment lost 7 bases and the V segment lost 3 bases, leaving 4 bases of the junction unmatched. The CDR3 sequence is 13 residues long. This CDR3 reads CASSFSGGFGYTF. As DNA, the CDR3 is TGTGCCAGCAGTTTTTCAGGGGGCTTTGGCTACACCTTC.

The chain is built from TRBV7-8 and TRBJ2-2; TRBD2 matches 7 bases. The CDR3 totals 17 residues. V was clipped by 5 bases and J by 1 base; unmatched bases: 10. Germline V lookup: CDR1 SGHVS, CDR2 FQNEAQ. The chain's CDR3 is CASSPGPGGGNTGELFF. Here the CDR3 DNA reads TGTGCCAGCAGCCCCGGGCCCGGCGGGGGGAACACCGGGGAGCTGTTTTTT.

This chain uses TRBV27 with TRBJ1-6; D might be TRBD1 (5 bases). Looked up from germline, CDR1 is MNHEY and CDR2 is SMNVEV (reference sequence). The CDR3 loop spans 16 amino acids. Trimming left V 3 bases short and J 8 bases short, with 17 bases between. The CDR3 reads CASSLEGTGNHSPLHF. The DNA of the CDR3 is TGTGCCAGCAGTTTGGAGGGGACGGGGAATCATTCACCCCTCCACTTT.

CDR3 nucleotide sequence: TGTGCCATCAGTGAAGGGGCAGGACCCTACGAGCAGTACTTC. Translating it yields CAISEGAGPYEQYF. V and J are TRBV10-3 and TRBJ2-7, with a tentative D call TRBD1 (5 bases). The CDR3 has 14 amino acids. The V and J ends lost 3 bases and 2 bases respectively, with 11 bases between them. The germline V gene encodes CDR1 ENHRY and CDR2 SYGVKD.

V gene TRBV7-2 combines with J gene TRBJ2-7; perhaps TRBD1 as D (6 bases). This CDR3 spans 15 amino acids. The V gene lost 2 bases and the J gene lost 2 bases, with 13 bases spanning the gap. Germline-derived CDR1 and CDR2 are SGHTA and FQGNSA. CDR3 amino acids: CASSLSAGDPYEQYF. The DNA of the CDR3 is TGTGCCAGCAGCTTATCGGCAGGGGATCCCTACGAGCAGTACTTC.

The rearrangement links TRBV28 to TRBJ2-7; tentatively, D is TRBD2 (5 bases). This CDR3 region has 15 residues. Germline V gives CDR1 MDHEN, CDR2 SYDVKM. V was shortened by 6 bases and J by 2 bases, with 17 bases between the two germline ends. The CDR3 region has the DNA TGTGCCAGCAGGGGAGCGGTGACGTCCGCCTACGAGCAGTACTTC. It yields the protein CASRGAVTSAYEQYF.

This chain joins TRBV14 and TRBJ2-7; the match to TRBD1 covers 9 bases. The CDR3 totals 16 residues. The germline CDR1 and CDR2 sequences are SGHDN and FVKESK. Trimming took 5 bases from V and 4 from J; bases not matched to a gene: 12. The CDR3: CASSDWDRALGYEQYF. In DNA, the CDR3 is TGTGCCAGCAGCGATTGGGACAGGGCCCTAGGGTACGAGCAGTACTTC.

This rearrangement joins TRBV6-5 to TRBJ1-1, with D maybe TRBD1 (6 bases). The V end was cut by 8 bases, the J end by 10 bases, with 14 bases between. There are 11 residues in the CDR3. From germline, CDR1 is MNHEY and CDR2 SVGAGI. CDR3 DNA sequence: TGTGCCAGCGGGGGCGAGGGGCGAGCTTTCTTT. As protein: CASGGEGRAFF.